These T cell receptor beta chains were read from a single sample in a study of cytomegalovirus exposure and HLA in healthy donors. Using immunoSEQ multiplex PCR, the repertoire was profiled, and TCRdb retains in-frame clones only, with some absent. Among 110,000 or so clones listed, under 85% were seen once. Sequencing was done on a sample of PBMCs. These receptors were obtained from a woman aged 35 to 49 in good health and CMV-seropositive. CDR3s include the opening cysteine and the closing phenylalanine or tryptophan. The D gene is left open where the match is weak. Some rows mark clone size as missing; the rest say once, few, many or name a class of expanded clone.

v_call	d_call	clone_size	j_call	cdr3_nt	cdr3_aa
TRBV19	TRBD1	few	TRBJ2-2	TGTGCCAGTGCGTGGGACAGTACGACCGGGGAGCTGTTTTTT	CASAWDSTTGELFF
TRBV7-2	-	-	TRBJ2-7	TGTGCCAGCAGCTTAAGTTCTAGCTACGAGCAGTACTTC	CASSLSSSYEQYF
TRBV27	TRBD1	once	TRBJ1-5	TGTGCCAGCAGTTTTTCCAGGGGGAGTCAGCCCCAGCATTTT	CASSFSRGSQPQHF
TRBV27	-	-	TRBJ2-1	TGTGCCAGCAGTTTATCGGTTCAGTTTGCTGAGCAGTTCTTC	CASSLSVQFAEQFF
TRBV4-2	-	-	TRBJ2-4	TGTGCCAGCAGCCAAGAGGCAGGCAGGCTAACCAAAAACATTCAGTACTTC	CASSQEAGRLTKNIQYF
TRBV18	TRBD1	few	TRBJ2-7	TGTGCCAGCTCGCCCCCAGGGGGCATTTACGAGCAGTACTTC	CASSPPGGIYEQYF
TRBV7-9	-	-	TRBJ1-5	TGTGCCACCCCGGACACTTATAGCAATCAGCCCCAGCATTTT	CATPDTYSNQPQHF
TRBV7-2	TRBD1	-	TRBJ1-2	TGTGCCAGCAGCTTAGGGGCAGGGGGCGCGGATTACTATGGCTACACCTTC	CASSLGAGGADYYGYTF
TRBV7-2	-	-	TRBJ2-5	TGTGCCAGCAGCTTAGATGTGGGGGGCCAAGAGACCCAGTACTTC	CASSLDVGGQETQYF
TRBV7-8	-	few	TRBJ1-3	TGTGCCAGCAGTCACAGGGTCTTCTCTGGAAACACCATATATTTT	CASSHRVFSGNTIYF
TRBV19	TRBD1	-	TRBJ1-4	TGTGCCAGTAGTATTTACAGGGGAGAGGAAAAACTGTTTTTT	CASSIYRGEEKLFF
TRBV6-1	-	once	TRBJ1-2	TGTGCCAGCCGAATGGGGACCGGAGGGAGCGGCTACACCTTC	CASRMGTGGSGYTF
TRBV2	-	-	TRBJ1-1	TGTGCCAGCAGTGAAGCGAGGGAGTTTACTGAAGCTTTCTTT	CASSEAREFTEAFF
TRBV11-3	-	-	TRBJ2-7	TGTGCCAGCAGCTTAACCGGACAGAGACCCGACGGGGAGCAGTACTTC	CASSLTGQRPDGEQYF
TRBV7-9	TRBD1	-	TRBJ2-2	TGTGCCAGCAGCTTAGGCCCGGGACAGGGGAATCCCGGGGAGCTGTTTTTT	CASSLGPGQGNPGELFF
TRBV5-1	TRBD2	-	TRBJ2-7	TGCGCCAGCTTCACGAATAGACTAGCCGGGTTCGAGCAGTACTTC	CASFTNRLAGFEQYF
TRBV19	-	-	TRBJ1-1	TGTGCCAGTAATCGGCGGGGGCGGAACACTGAAGCTTTCTTT	CASNRRGRNTEAFF
TRBV9	-	-	TRBJ2-2	TGTGCCAGCAGCGTAGGAGGGAACACCGGGGAGCTGTTTTTT	CASSVGGNTGELFF
TRBV20-1	-	few	TRBJ2-7	TGCAGTGCGCTTACAGGGACACGACGGTACTTC	CSALTGTRRYF
TRBV4-3	TRBD2	-	TRBJ2-1	TGCGCCAGCAGCCGCTTGAGCGGGGGGGCCTATAATGAGCAGCTCTTC	CASSRLSGGAYNEQLF
TRBV7-2	-	-	TRBJ2-5	TGTGCCAGCAGCTTTCCCGGGACTGGCTCAGAAGAGACCCAGTACTTC	CASSFPGTGSEETQYF
TRBV5-1	-	-	TRBJ1-1	TGCGCCAGCAGCATGGGAGGGCAGGGAGGGACTGAAGCTTTCTTT	CASSMGGQGGTEAFF
TRBV21-1	-	-	TRBJ2-7	TGTGCCAGCAGCACCGGGACAGGGATCCACGAGCAGTACTTC	CASSTGTGIHEQYF
TRBV7-2	TRBD1	-	TRBJ1-2	TGTGCCAGCAGCTCCGAGCCAACAGGGGGCTTTCTTGGCTACACCTTC	CASSSEPTGGFLGYTF
TRBV18	TRBD2	-	TRBJ2-7	TGTGCCAGCTCCCGGGGTTTATCGACTAGCGGGAGACGTCCCTACGAGCAGTACTTC	CASSRGLSTSGRRPYEQYF
TRBV15	-	-	TRBJ2-1	TGTGCCACCAGCAGAGGAGGTAATGAGCAGTTCTTC	CATSRGGNEQFF
TRBV4-1	-	-	TRBJ2-6	TGCGCCAGCAGCCAAGACCCCCCGGTGGGGGCCAACGTCCTGACTTTC	CASSQDPPVGANVLTF
TRBV15	-	-	TRBJ2-5	TGTGCCACCAGCAGAGGGTGGGGCCAGGTGGGTCGAGAGACCCAGTACTTC	CATSRGWGQVGRETQYF
TRBV18	-	-	TRBJ2-1	TGTGCCAGCTCATTAAACGCCCCGGGACTTACACTAACGTCCTACAATGAGCAGTTCTTC	CASSLNAPGLTLTSYNEQFF
TRBV5-1	-	-	TRBJ2-7	TGCGCCAGCAGCTTGGCCGGTGGGGGCATTTACGAGCAGTACTTC	CASSLAGGGIYEQYF
TRBV28	-	-	TRBJ2-7	TGTGCCAGCAGTCTGGCGGGTTACGAGCAGTACTTC	CASSLAGYEQYF
TRBV7-8	TRBD1	few	TRBJ2-7	TGTGCCAGCAGCTTAGTTGAGACAGGGACCTACGAGCAGTACTTC	CASSLVETGTYEQYF
TRBV18	-	-	TRBJ1-4	TGTGCCAGCTCACCGTCTAGGAAGGCTGAAAAACTGTTTTTT	CASSPSRKAEKLFF
TRBV4-1	TRBD1	-	TRBJ1-2	TGCGCCAGCAGCCGCCCGGGACAGGGGGGTGGCTACACCTTC	CASSRPGQGGGYTF
TRBV4-3	-	-	TRBJ1-1	TGCGCCAGCAGCCCCCGCGGGGAGGGATTGAACACTGAAGCTTTCTTT	CASSPRGEGLNTEAFF
TRBV5-1	-	-	TRBJ2-1	TGCGCCAGCAGCACCGGACAGCTCGGACCGTTCTTC	CASSTGQLGPFF
TRBV6-5	TRBD1	-	TRBJ1-2	TGTGCCAGCAGTTACTACAGGGGCCGCAATGGCTACACCTTC	CASSYYRGRNGYTF
TRBV7-9	-	-	TRBJ2-1	TGTGCCAGCAGCTTAGGCAGGGCCCCTTACAATGAGCAGTTCTTC	CASSLGRAPYNEQFF
TRBV7-8	TRBD1	-	TRBJ1-1	TGTGCCAGCAGCTTAGCTCCGGGACAGGGTGGAGGCACTGAAGCTTTCTTT	CASSLAPGQGGGTEAFF
TRBV2	TRBD2	-	TRBJ2-5	TGTGCCAGCAGGGTAGCGGGAGGGCCGGAGACCCAGTACTTC	CASRVAGGPETQYF
TRBV11-2	TRBD1	-	TRBJ2-5	TGTGCCAGCAGCTTAGGGGACAGGTACCAAGAGACCCAGTACTTC	CASSLGDRYQETQYF
TRBV5-1	TRBD1	-	TRBJ2-5	TGCGCCAGCAGCTTGGGGGCAGGGGGTGGAGAGACCCAGTACTTC	CASSLGAGGGETQYF
TRBV6-6	-	-	TRBJ1-1	TGTGCCAGCAGTTACTCGGTTGAGACTGAAGCTTTCTTT	CASSYSVETEAFF
TRBV7-6	-	-	TRBJ2-3	TGTGCCAGCAGGGGTAGCGGAGAAGATACGCAGTATTTT	CASRGSGEDTQYF
TRBV7-5	-	few	TRBJ2-7	TGTGCCAGACAGCCCGACAGGGGGCCGGACGAGCAGTACTTC	CARQPDRGPDEQYF